These 22 T cell receptor beta chains were all obtained from the same sample, sequenced in a study of graft-versus-host responses after intestinal transplantation (dated by TCRdb to the early 2020s). These receptors are not linked to any known antigen. The time point label, as the study defines it: cells obtained before transplantation from donor or recipient. Libraries came from the immunoSEQ multiplex PCR assay. TCRdb's version of the immuneACCESS table is confined to in-frame rearrangements and falls short of the full clone set. An unresolved V gene accounts for under half of the shortfall where checked; the remainder is of unknown origin. The sample yields tens of thousands of clones; 80% to 95% were counted once. The ten top clones hold 2% to 2.5% of the sample. This sample comprised unstimulated CD4+ T cells sorted from spleen or lymph node cells, obtained before transplant. Receptor source: a human donor who was the organ donor for an intestinal transplant.

This sequence joins TRBV9 and TRBJ2-5; 10 bases agree with TRBD1. CDR1 and CDR2 from the germline V gene are SGDLS and YYNGEE. The ends lost 0 bases at V and 5 bases at J; junction bases unmatched: 4. This CDR3 comprises 15 residues. CDR3 protein: CASSVGTGGRETQYF. DNA of the CDR3: TGTGCCAGCAGCGTAGGGACAGGGGGTCGGGAGACCCAGTACTTC.

CDR3 DNA sequence: TGTGCCAGCTCACCACAGCAGGGGGAAAACACCATATATTTT. It is translated as CASSPQQGENTIYF. V gene TRBV18 combines with J gene TRBJ1-3; 7 nucleotides agree with TRBD1. Trimming cost V 1 base and J 6 bases; bases outside gene matches: 3. CDR1 and CDR2 (germline): KGHSH, LQKENI. There are 14 residues in the CDR3.

The chain carries TRBV28 and TRBJ2-5; perhaps TRBD1 as D (7 bases). From germline, CDR1 is MDHEN and CDR2 SYDVKM. CDR3 length: 11 residues. Trimming took off 6 bases at V and 7 bases at J, with 9 bases between the two ends. CDR3 nucleotide sequence: TGTGCCAGCAGCCAGGGGGGGACCCAGTACTTC. Residues: CASSQGGTQYF.

This chain connects TRBV4-3 to TRBJ2-1; D gene ambiguous. The CDR3 contains 13 residues. Per the germline V gene, CDR1 is LGHNA and CDR2 is YSLEER. V gave up 2 bases and J gave up 9 bases, with 11 bases separating them. CDR3 nucleotide sequence: TGCGCCAGCAGCCAAACGTATTGGGGTGAGCAGTTCTTC. It is translated as CASSQTYWGEQFF.

The chain links TRBV23-1 to TRBJ1-6; 7 nucleotides agree with TRBD1. TRBV23-1 is an ORF; its function is uncertain. The CDR3 has 18 residues. The trim removed 0 bases at V and 4 bases at J, leaving 9 bases unmatched. The CDR3: CASSQSTSRQGYNSPLHF. CDR3 DNA: TGCGCCAGCAGTCAATCTACTTCTAGACAGGGTTATAATTCACCCCTCCACTTT.

V usage is TRBV30 and J usage is TRBJ2-3; 13 bases align to TRBD2. Per germline, CDR1 GTSNPN and CDR2 SVGIG (reference sequence). The V gene end was trimmed by 4 bases and the J gene end by 4 bases; junction bases not matched to a gene: 2. There are 14 residues in the CDR3. The CDR3 spells CAWKGLAGPDTQYF. As DNA, the CDR3 is TGTGCCTGGAAGGGACTAGCGGGACCAGATACGCAGTATTTT.

This chain connects TRBV28 to TRBJ1-2; TRBD1 might be the D (6 bases). This CDR3 contains 14 residues. Deletions cut 5 bases from V and 4 bases from J, with 14 bases between. Germline loops: CDR1 MDHEN, CDR2 SYDVKM. This CDR3 is CASSAAGGVYGYTF. The CDR3 nucleotides read TGTGCCAGCAGTGCCGCGGGGGGCGTCTATGGCTACACCTTC.

This clone has a single count. The chain has TRBV28 and TRBJ2-7; maybe TRBD2 (5 bases). Germline lookup yields CDR1 MDHEN and CDR2 SYDVKM. The CDR3 is 15 amino acids. V dropped 4 bases and J dropped 3 bases, with 16 bases sitting between them. The CDR3 here is CASSSDSHSIYEQYF. The CDR3 DNA follows: TGTGCCAGCAGTTCGGACTCCCACTCTATCTACGAGCAGTACTTC.

The chain couples TRBV15 to TRBJ1-2; possible D gene TRBD1, 6 bases. The CDR3 has 15 amino acids. V lost 0 bases and J lost 8, with 16 bases in between. CDR1 is LNHNV and CDR2 is YYDKDF in the germline V gene (reference sequence). The CDR3 DNA sequence: TGTGCCACCAGCAGAGAACTTAGTCAGGGGCGCGGCTACACCTTC. This codes for CATSRELSQGRGYTF.

The V call is TRBV6-1, the J call TRBJ2-7, with D possibly being TRBD2 (6 bases). Per the germline V gene, CDR1 is MNHNS and CDR2 is SASEGT. The CDR3 sequence is 14 residues long. The germline V and J ends were trimmed by 8 bases and 5 bases, with 19 bases remaining between them. CDR3 region: CASSNSRGKDEQYF. CDR3 coding DNA: TGTGCCAGCTCCAATTCACGCGGGAAGGACGAGCAGTACTTC.

In this sample, this clone turned up a few times. The rearrangement links TRBV11-1 to TRBJ2-5, with D unresolved. This CDR3 has 14 residues. V was trimmed by 6 bases and J by 5 bases, leaving 16 bases between them. Looked up from germline, CDR1 is SGHAT and CDR2 is FQDESV (reference sequence). The DNA for the CDR3 is TGTGCCAGCAGAAAGGGAACCGGTAGGGAGACCCAGTACTTC. This translates into CASRKGTGRETQYF. Full variable domain (outside the CDR3, taken from reference TRBV11-1 and TRBJ2-5): EAEVAQSPRYKITEKSQAVAFWCDPISGHATLYWYRQILGQGPELLVQFQDESVVDDSQLPKDRFSAERLKGVDSTLKIQPAELGDSAMYLCASRKGTGRETQYFGPGTRLLVL.

This rearrangement joins TRBV15 to TRBJ1-1; D gene ambiguous. The CDR3 runs 14 residues. Deletions cut 8 bases from V and 1 base from J, with 14 bases between. CDR1 and CDR2 from the germline V gene are LNHNV and YYDKDF (reference sequence). CDR3 in amino acids: CATDPGMGNTEAFF. As DNA, the CDR3 is TGTGCCACCGACCCAGGAATGGGGAACACTGAAGCTTTCTTT.

The gene calls are TRBV19 and TRBJ2-5, with 7 bases identical to TRBD1. Germline V CDR1 and CDR2: LNHDA, SQIVND (reference sequence). V was pared by 6 bases and J by 5 bases, with 9 bases of the junction left unmatched. This CDR3 comprises 14 residues. In DNA form, the CDR3 reads TGTGCCAGTAGGAACTCAGACAGGGATGAGACCCAGTACTTC. Its translation: CASRNSDRDETQYF.

The gene calls are TRBV20-1 and TRBJ2-7; D not resolved. Trimming stripped 4 bases from V and 0 bases from J, with 4 bases between. This CDR3 is 11 amino acids long. Germline assignment: CDR1 DFQATT and CDR2 SNEGSKA (reference sequence). The CDR3 bases are TGCAGTGCTATGTTCTCCTACGAGCAGTACTTC. Translated: CSAMFSYEQYF.

The chain employs TRBV11-3 and TRBJ2-3; the match to TRBD2 covers 8 bases. J was trimmed by 4 bases and V by 5 bases; bases with no gene match: 5. This CDR3 is built from 14 residues. Per germline, CDR1 SGHNT and CDR2 YENEEA. The CDR3 reads CASSLSGNSDTQYF. The CDR3 DNA is TGTGCCAGCAGCCTTAGCGGGAACTCAGATACGCAGTATTTT. The full variable domain, its missing parts supplied by reference TRBV11-3 and TRBJ2-3, is EAGVVQSPRYKIIEKKQPVAFWCNPISGHNTLYWYLQNLGQGPELLIRYENEEAVDDSQLPKDRFSAERLKGVDSTLKIQPAELGDSAVYLCASSLSGNSDTQYFGPGTRLTVL.

This clone occurred once. The chain is built from TRBV10-3 and TRBJ2-3, with TRBD2 matching 12 bases. Per the germline V gene, CDR1 is ENHRY and CDR2 is SYGVKD. The CDR3 is 17 amino acids. The trim removed 2 bases at V and 0 bases at J, leaving 3 bases unmatched. CDR3 in amino acids: CAISETSGRFSTDTQYF. In nucleotides, the CDR3 is TGTGCCATCAGTGAGACTAGCGGGAGGTTTAGCACAGATACGCAGTATTTT.

The chain employs TRBV5-1 and TRBJ2-7; 12 nucleotides align to TRBD2. The CDR3 sequence is 14 residues long. J lost 2 bases, V lost 4 bases, and 1 base had no gene match. Germline CDR1 is SGHRS and CDR2 is YFSETQ. This CDR3 reads CASSGLAGTYEQYF. The CDR3 coding sequence is TGCGCCAGCAGCGGACTAGCGGGGACCTACGAGCAGTACTTC.

The V gene is TRBV10-3, the J gene TRBJ2-7, with D perhaps matching TRBD1 (6 bases). The CDR3 consists of 15 residues. Germline V gene lookup returns CDR1 ENHRY and CDR2 SYGVKD. With 2 bases removed from V and 1 base from J, the gap between germline ends came to 12 bases. CDR3 nucleotide sequence: TGTGCCATCAGTGAGACAGGCAGGGGATCCTACGAGCAGTACTTC. This gives the protein CAISETGRGSYEQYF.

This sequence joins TRBV29-1 and TRBJ1-2; 11 nucleotides match TRBD1. J was trimmed by 6 bases and V by 7 bases; bases with no gene match: 7. This CDR3 spans 13 amino acids. The germline gives CDR1 SQVTM, CDR2 ANQGSEA. This CDR3 reads CSAGPGQGDGYTF. DNA of the CDR3: TGCAGCGCAGGACCGGGACAGGGGGATGGCTACACCTTC.

With respect to this clone: A junction boundary mismatches the germline segment, possibly from a read error. Other nucleotide sequences from this sample produce the same CDR3. The rearrangement links TRBV30 to TRBJ2-7; D unresolved. Germline V CDR1 and CDR2: GTSNPN, SVGIG (reference sequence). The CDR3 totals 11 residues. The CDR3 nucleotides read TGTGCTTGGAGTTCCTCCTACGAGCAGTACTTC. It yields the protein CAWSSSYEQYF.

The genes are TRBV7-3 and TRBJ2-3; D call uncertain. The CDR3 is 13 residues long. V lost 5 bases and J 7 bases, leaving 13 bases between the germline ends. Germline lookup yields CDR1 SGHTA and CDR2 FQGTGA. The CDR3 loop reads CASSPARQNTQYF. As DNA, the CDR3 is TGTGCCAGCAGCCCCGCCCGGCAAAATACGCAGTATTTT.

Points on this clone: Other DNA sequences of this sample code for an identical CDR3. V is TRBV4-1 and J is TRBJ2-2; D perhaps matches TRBD2 (7 bases). V was trimmed by 6 bases and J by 6 bases, leaving 20 bases between them. Germline CDR1 MGHRA, CDR2 YSYEKL. This CDR3 region has 16 residues. The CDR3 DNA sequence: TGCGCCAGCAGGGGTCGGGGGCGGGAGTCCTCCGGGGAGCTGTTTTTT. Translating it yields CASRGRGRESSGELFF.